One T cell receptor beta chain is described in this entry. Its target is not known. The same CDR3 arises from other DNA sequences in this sample as well. The data originate from a study of shared clonotypes between healthy human individuals. Method: immunoSEQ multiplex PCR; TCRdb's copy keeps in-frame clones and lacks some. Of hundreds of thousands of clones in the sample, more than 95% were seen once. The V end was cut by 4 bases, the J end by 0 bases, with 10 bases between. The CDR3 covers 14 residues. Germline V gene sequence: CDR1 SGHNT, CDR2 YYREEE (reference sequence). General observations from the study: Donor clonotype sharing was expected to depend on sequencing depth.

The specimen sequenced was naive CD4+ T cells sorted from blood. As for subset: CD45RA+ positively selected. The clonotype originates from a woman in her twenties or thirties in good health. This chain links TRBV5-4 with TRBJ1-1; a weak D match, TRBD1 (5 bases). As DNA, the CDR3 is TGTGCCAGCAGCCCAGGGACTTTGAACACTGAAGCTTTCTTT. Translating gives CASSPGTLNTEAFF.